This T cell receptor (beta chain) is drawn from a study of T cells in Graves' hyperthyroidism and ophthalmopathy. Germline CDR1 and CDR2: SNHLY and FYNNEI. The CDR3 is 11 amino acids. V was pared by 7 bases and J by 4 bases, with 8 bases between. Uncontrolled infection, other autoimmune disease, pregnancy or lactation disqualified patients from enrolment. PBMCs were sourced from roughly 9.1 ml fresh peripheral blood. This clonotype appeared many times. The target antigen is unknown. Notes on the study in general: Within blood appeared most thyroid clonotypes that had expanded above 0.001.

There were TCR beta CDR3 regions amplified from RNA transcripts. TCR CDR3 regions were first amplified by RT-PCR with HTBI primers. TCRdb reprocessed the multiplex PCR reads with MiXCR, giving one entry per CDR3 protein. Among under 800,000 distinct CDR3 sequences, 14% were seen once, and the ten largest hold about 10%. Sequencing was carried out using blood. The TCR comes from a woman aged 18-29 years with Graves' hyperthyroidism. The chain uses TRBV2 and TRBJ2-7; the D gene is possibly TRBD2 (5 bases). The DNA of the CDR3 is TGTGCCAGCATCGGGGAGTACGAGCAGTACTTC. Translated, it gives CASIGEYEQYF.